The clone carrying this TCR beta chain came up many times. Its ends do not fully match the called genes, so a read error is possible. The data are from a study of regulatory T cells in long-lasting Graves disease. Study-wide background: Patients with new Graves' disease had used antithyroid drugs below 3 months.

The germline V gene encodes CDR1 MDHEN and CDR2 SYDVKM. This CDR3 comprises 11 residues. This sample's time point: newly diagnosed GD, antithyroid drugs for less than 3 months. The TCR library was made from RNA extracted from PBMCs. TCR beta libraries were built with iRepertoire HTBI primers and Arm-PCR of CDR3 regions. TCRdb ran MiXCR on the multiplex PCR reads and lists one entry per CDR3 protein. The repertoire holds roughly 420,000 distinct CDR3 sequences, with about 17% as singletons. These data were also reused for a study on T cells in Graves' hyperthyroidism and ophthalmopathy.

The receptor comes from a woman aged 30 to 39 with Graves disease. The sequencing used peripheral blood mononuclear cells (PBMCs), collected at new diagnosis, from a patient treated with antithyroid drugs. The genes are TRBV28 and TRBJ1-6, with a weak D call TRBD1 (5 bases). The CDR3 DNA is TGTGCCAGCAGTACACCGACCAGGGTTTGGTTT. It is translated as CASSTPTRVWF.